A single sample is the source of the 14 T cell receptor beta chains below, sequenced in a study of cytomegalovirus exposure and HLA in healthy donors (dated by TCRdb to 2016 to 2017). The library was prepared using the immunoSEQ multiplex PCR assay. For the multiplex PCR, a mixture combining 60 forward primers for TCR Vbeta segments and 13 reverse primers for TCR Jbeta segments was used. TCRdb took over this immuneACCESS table, retaining in-frame rearrangements with V and J assigned. Such tables are incomplete; in checked studies, under half of the missing clones stem from an unresolved V gene, and the remainder is unexplained. The sample table lists more than 85,000 clones, about 80% of them with a count of one. Less than 3% of the sample goes to the ten largest clones. Specimen: PBMCs. These receptors came from a woman aged 55-69 years in good health and CMV-seropositive.

The rearrangement joins TRBV19 to TRBJ1-5; D unclear. The ends were cut back, 6 bases at V and 4 bases at J, with 10 bases in the middle. The CDR3 extends over 13 amino acids. Germline assignment: CDR1 LNHDA and CDR2 SQIVND (reference sequence). CDR3 amino acids: CASRPQKNQPQHF. In nucleotides, the CDR3 is TGTGCCAGTAGGCCACAAAAGAATCAGCCCCAGCATTTT.

The rearrangement uses TRBV27 and TRBJ1-1; D might be TRBD1 (6 bases). The CDR3 is 13 amino acids. Germline-derived CDR1 and CDR2 are MNHEY and SMNVEV (reference sequence). V lost 6 bases and J lost 1, with 9 bases in between. As DNA, the CDR3 is TGTGCCAGCAGCCGGGGACAGAACACTGAAGCTTTCTTT. Translated, it gives CASSRGQNTEAFF.

The rearrangement joins TRBV30 to TRBJ2-5; the match to TRBD2 covers 8 bases. The J call may not be correct, given that the DNA end is closer to TRBJ2-7. In germline, CDR1 is GTSNPN, CDR2 SVGIG (reference sequence). The CDR3 contains 14 residues. The CDR3 here is CAWSVLGLVYEQYF. DNA of the CDR3: TGTGCCTGGAGTGTGTTGGGACTAGTCTACGAGCAGTACTTC.

V gene TRBV5-1 combines with J gene TRBJ1-2, with D perhaps TRBD1 (5 bases). Germline V gene data show CDR1 as SGHRS and CDR2 as YFSETQ. This CDR3 region has 14 residues. Between the trimmed V and J ends, which lost 0 bases and 2 bases, there was a span of 8 bases. The CDR3 region is CASSLGAGNYGYTF. DNA for the CDR3: TGCGCCAGCAGCTTGGGGGCAGGGAACTATGGCTACACCTTC.

The table lists this clone with a count of one. The chain couples TRBV29-1 to TRBJ1-2; no clear D. There are 11 residues in the CDR3. Per the germline V gene, CDR1 is SQVTM and CDR2 is ANQGSEA. The germline V and J ends were trimmed by 0 bases and 8 bases, with 7 bases remaining between them. The CDR3 is CSVEDTAGYTF. The CDR3 DNA follows: TGCAGCGTTGAAGATACAGCCGGCTACACCTTC.

This chain connects TRBV5-4 to TRBJ2-4; D possibly corresponds to TRBD1 (6 bases). V gave up 3 bases and J gave up 6 bases, with 16 bases separating them. CDR3 size: 15 residues. The germline V gene encodes CDR1 SGHNT and CDR2 YYREEE (reference sequence). CDR3 nucleotide sequence: TGTGCCAGCAGCTGGGGGCAAGGGGCTGCAAACATTCAGTACTTC. Amino acids: CASSWGQGAANIQYF.

The genes are TRBV27 and TRBJ2-1; 14 positions match TRBD2. V shed 6 bases and J 9 bases; nucleotides not matched to a gene: 19. Germline V gene data show CDR1 as MNHEY and CDR2 as SMNVEV (reference sequence). The CDR3 totals 19 residues. CDR3 loop: CASSRIRPGLAGENGEQFF. The CDR3 nucleotides read TGTGCCAGCAGCCGTATCCGACCGGGACTAGCGGGAGAGAACGGTGAGCAGTTCTTC.

The chain employs TRBV18 and TRBJ2-7; TRBD2 matches 14 bases. In germline, CDR1 is KGHSH, CDR2 LQKENI. The J segment lost 4 bases and the V segment lost 2 bases, leaving 4 bases of the junction unmatched. CDR3 length: 16 amino acids. In DNA, the CDR3 is TGTGCCAGCTCACCAGCGGGGACTAGCGGGAGTTACGAGCAGTACTTC. It yields the protein CASSPAGTSGSYEQYF.

This chain links TRBV7-9 with TRBJ2-7, with 8 bases matching TRBD1. The CDR3 has 13 amino acids. V gave up 6 bases and J gave up 3 bases; unmatched junction bases: 4. Germline values: CDR1 SEHNR, CDR2 FQNEAQ (reference sequence). In DNA form, the CDR3 reads TGTGCCAGCAGGGGGGACAGGAACTACGAGCAGTACTTC. Translated: CASRGDRNYEQYF.

The CDR3: CASRELFSLHGQASGEQYF. The CDR3 DNA reads as TGTGCCAGCAGGGAATTATTCTCCCTACACGGACAGGCTTCGGGAGAGCAGTACTTC. The chain joins TRBV21-1 to TRBJ2-7; the listed D gene, TRBD1, was not tested against the DNA. TRBV21-1 is a listed pseudogene. The CDR3 is 19 amino acids.

The chain has TRBV7-9 and TRBJ2-7, with TRBD2 matching 11 bases. The CDR3 runs 14 residues. V dropped 6 bases and J dropped 3; count of bases not matched to a gene: 4. The germline gives CDR1 SEHNR, CDR2 FQNEAQ (reference sequence). CDR3 bases: TGTGCCAGCAGATCGACTAGCGGGGACTACGAGCAGTACTTC. This codes for CASRSTSGDYEQYF.

The chain has TRBV2 and TRBJ1-1; D is ambiguous. The V gene lost 3 bases and the J gene lost 10 bases, with 9 bases spanning the gap. CDR1 SNHLY and CDR2 FYNNEI come from the germline V gene. The CDR3 length is 11 residues. This chain's CDR3 is CASSDRVRAFF. The CDR3 bases are TGTGCCAGCAGTGACCGGGTAAGAGCTTTCTTT.

This clone has just a few counts. The DNA of the CDR3 is TGTGCCAGCAGCTTGGGAGGGGTGAATGAAAAACTGTTTTTT. It translates to CASSLGGVNEKLFF. The V call is TRBV7-9, the J call TRBJ1-4; a possible D gene is TRBD1 (5 bases). This CDR3 has 14 amino acids. Trimming cost V 3 bases and J 5 bases, with 10 bases left between them. Germline V gives CDR1 SEHNR, CDR2 FQNEAQ (reference sequence).

This chain uses TRBV27 with TRBJ2-1; 8 bases agree with TRBD2. The germline CDR1 and CDR2 sequences are MNHEY and SMNVEV (reference sequence). The CDR3 runs 18 residues. Trimming removed 3 bases from V and 0 bases from J; junction bases left unmatched: 10. The CDR3 loop is CASSFLAGGLSSYNEQFF. The DNA for the CDR3 is TGTGCCAGCAGTTTTCTGGCGGGGGGATTAAGCTCCTACAATGAGCAGTTCTTC.